This T cell receptor beta chain was recovered during a study of blood T cell repertoires in COVID-19. Germline assignment: CDR1 MNHNS and CDR2 SASEGT. This CDR3 is 18 amino acids long. V shed 1 base and J shed 0 bases, with 16 bases lying between them. This table comes from immunoSEQ multiplex PCR, and its TCRdb copy is limited to in-frame clones, with some not included. Of around 270,000 clones detected, around 86% appear once; the ten largest clones hold approximately 5.3%. The sequence was obtained from a woman aged 60-75 years with COVID-19, enrolled during active disease. The genes are TRBV6-1 and TRBJ2-4, with D perhaps matching TRBD1 (6 bases). Sequenced material: peripheral blood. The CDR3 region is CASSEVPGTLLAKNIQYF. The CDR3 coding sequence is TGTGCCAGCAGTGAAGTCCCCGGGACACTACTAGCCAAAAACATTCAGTACTTC.